This TCR beta chain emerged from a study of blood T cell repertoires in COVID-19. As for the study in general: COVID-19 samples from acute and convalescent phases originated in the United States, Italy and Spain. Sample material is recorded as cDNA or gDNA derived from T cells, B-cell-depleted T cells, or PBMCs.

Trimming took off 4 bases at V and 6 bases at J, with 14 bases between the two ends. The CDR3 has 14 residues. CDR1 is SGHNT and CDR2 is YYREEE in the germline V gene (reference sequence). Original analysis: It was from reference gene primer amplification that nucleated cell counts were estimated. Using immunoSEQ multiplex PCR, the repertoire was profiled, and TCRdb retains in-frame clones only, with some absent. That table furnishes V, J and clone size, whereas the DNA furnished D and trimming. The sample includes about 96,000 clones, 85% to 90% of them seen just once. Seattle cases were enrolled at active infection and followed longitudinally.

The sequenced material came from peripheral blood. V usage is TRBV5-4 and J usage is TRBJ1-5; tentatively, D is TRBD1 (5 bases). The clonotype originates from a human donor with COVID-19, enrolled during active disease. The donor label of this sample is uncertain. CDR3 sequence (DNA): TGTGCCAGCAGCCCCGGCAGGGAAAGTCAGCCCCAGCATTTT. Translation gives CASSPGRESQPQHF. The full variable domain, with the rest looked up from reference TRBV5-4 and TRBJ1-5, is ETGVTQSPTHLIKTRGQQVTLRCSSQSGHNTVSWYQQALGQGPQFIFQYYREEENGRGNFPPRFSGLQFPNYSSELNVNALELDDSALYLCASSPGRESQPQHFGDGTRLSIL.